Listed below are T cell receptor beta chains from one sample, sequenced in a study of Graves' ophthalmopathy and Graves' hyperthyroidism. One entry per CDR3 protein, called by TCRdb with MiXCR from the multiplex PCR reads. The sample has over a million distinct CDR3 sequences, 35% to 40% seen once; the top ten hold approximately 10%. The sample comprised peripheral blood or thyroid tissue (not recorded which). The source of these receptors is an adult man with Graves' hyperthyroidism. Both conserved end residues are trimmed from each CDR3. The order of the fields is V gene, J gene, CDR3 protein.

>TRBV7-8|TRBJ2-5
ASSQALLTGGKETQY
>TRBV7-2|TRBJ2-7
ASSLDFTGTDYEQY
>TRBV7-9|TRBJ1-6
ASSLALRNNSPLH
>TRBV5-1|TRBJ1-6
ASSLGPGQGRNNSPLH
>TRBV7-6|TRBJ2-6
ASSMRGRGANVLT
>TRBV5-1|TRBJ1-2
ASSLDGGYGGYT
>TRBV4-2|TRBJ1-1
ASSRPTGAEAEAF
>TRBV24-1|TRBJ2-3
ATSGPDTQY
>TRBV9|TRBJ1-1
ASSVVAENTEAF
>TRBV5-4|TRBJ2-7
ASSLYRRAGYEQY
>TRBV10-3|TRBJ2-3
AGRDQSTDTQY
>TRBV6-5|TRBJ2-5
ASSFQQGYRETQY
>TRBV10-3|TRBJ1-1
AIKGTGRTEAF
>TRBV29-1|TRBJ2-2
SVVASGRALTGELF
>TRBV10-3|TRBJ2-1
AISYSGGFDNEQF
>TRBV12-3/TRBV12-4|TRBJ2-5
ASRLGPGLEEETQY
>TRBV29-1|TRBJ2-7
SVPGLAGGHEYEQY
>TRBV20-1|TRBJ2-7
SAPGGYEQY
>TRBV10-3|TRBJ1-3
ASSGDRVGYGSTIY
>TRBV10-3|TRBJ2-7
AIRAGAGPDRYEQY
>TRBV20-1|TRBJ1-1
SARADRDTEAF
>TRBV5-6|TRBJ2-7
ASSRGLLAHEQY